These 11 T cell receptor beta chains originate from one sample sequenced in a study of OX40 agonist ivuxolimab in advanced cancers. The assay was immunoSEQ multiplex PCR, and TCRdb's table has in-frame clones only and misses some. The table shows 20,000 to 30,000 clones, with around nine tenths occurring only once. This material consisted of CD4+ or CD8+ T cells sorted from blood, taken in a trial of the OX40 agonist ivuxolimab. These receptors all stem from an adult with an advanced solid tumor such as melanoma, head and neck, liver or kidney cancer.

DNA for the CDR3: TGTGCCAGCAGTCAGACGGGACTAGCGGGAGGGCCCAACAATGAGCAGTTCTTC. This sequence encodes CASSQTGLAGGPNNEQFF. The chain recombines TRBV28 with TRBJ2-1; 16 bases map to TRBD2. In germline, CDR1 is MDHEN, CDR2 SYDVKM. Trimming cost V 5 bases and J 5 bases; bases outside gene matches: 9. The length of the CDR3 is 18 residues.

The chain couples TRBV7-6 to TRBJ1-3, with D possibly matching TRBD1 (6 bases). The V end was cut by 5 bases, the J end by 1 base, with 9 bases between. CDR3 length: 14 amino acids. CDR1 and CDR2 (germline): SGHVS, FNYEAQ. CDR3 amino acids: CASSVGGSGNTIYF. The CDR3 DNA reads as TGTGCCAGCAGCGTAGGGGGATCTGGAAACACCATATATTTT.

The J gene is TRBJ1-3, the V gene TRBV4-1, with 10 bases matching TRBD1. Looked up from germline, CDR1 is MGHRA and CDR2 is YSYEKL. V lost 7 bases and J lost 6; bases outside the gene matches: 6. The CDR3 consists of 14 residues. CDR3 region: CASKAGTGENTIYF. In DNA form, the CDR3 reads TGCGCCAGCAAAGCCGGGACAGGGGAAAACACCATATATTTT.

This clone was found once. V gene TRBV19 combines with J gene TRBJ1-5, with D tentatively TRBD1 (6 bases). Germline CDR1 reads LNHDA; CDR2 reads SQIVND (reference sequence). This CDR3 has 14 residues. Trimming shortened V by 6 bases and J by 3 bases, and 12 bases separated the two germline ends. CDR3 DNA sequence: TGTGCCAGTAGCCATGGACAGTACAATCAGCCCCAGCATTTT. Translation: CASSHGQYNQPQHF.

The chain employs TRBV7-9 and TRBJ2-5; 8 bases are a match to TRBD2. Germline lookup yields CDR1 SEHNR and CDR2 FQNEAQ (reference sequence). V dropped 5 bases and J dropped 2; count of bases not matched to a gene: 10. The CDR3 is 16 amino acids. The CDR3 DNA sequence: TGTGCCAGCAGCCTAGAGGCGGGGGGAAATCAAGAGACCCAGTACTTC. Translating gives CASSLEAGGNQETQYF.

The chain couples TRBV13 to TRBJ1-2; 9 bases align to TRBD1. The CDR3 spans 14 residues. The junction had 3 bases not matched to a gene; V was cut back by 5 bases and J by 2 bases. Germline V gene sequence: CDR1 PRHDT, CDR2 FYEKMQ (reference sequence). CDR3 in amino acids: CASSAGTGNYGYTF. CDR3 in DNA: TGTGCCAGCAGCGCAGGGACAGGGAACTATGGCTACACCTTC.

The V gene is TRBV28, the J gene TRBJ1-1, with a possible D match to TRBD1 (5 bases). The V gene's germline CDR1 is MDHEN and CDR2 SYDVKM. The V end was cut by 7 bases, the J end by 1 base, with 25 bases between. The CDR3 spans 18 residues. CDR3: CASTDILGTPMGNTEAFF. The CDR3 nucleotides read TGTGCCAGCACGGATATCCTCGGGACCCCCATGGGGAACACTGAAGCTTTCTTT.

V gene TRBV10-2 combines with J gene TRBJ1-1, with a possible D match to TRBD1 (6 bases). V lost 8 bases and J 1 base, leaving 11 bases between the germline ends. This CDR3 has 13 residues. Germline V gene data show CDR1 as WSHSY and CDR2 as SAAADI. CDR3 bases: TGCGCCAGCCTAAAGGGGGAGAACACTGAAGCTTTCTTT. Amino acids: CASLKGENTEAFF.

This sequence joins TRBV5-1 and TRBJ2-3, with D possibly TRBD2 on 5 matching bases. Germline V gene lookup returns CDR1 SGHRS and CDR2 YFSETQ. The CDR3 runs 15 residues. Deletions cut 2 bases from V and 1 base from J, with 11 bases between. The chain's CDR3 is CASSFTRGGTDTQYF. The DNA for the CDR3 is TGCGCCAGCAGCTTCACCCGGGGAGGCACAGATACGCAGTATTTT.

The rearrangement joins TRBV16 to TRBJ1-2; D not resolved. This CDR3 region has 12 residues. Trimming left V 2 bases short and J 8 bases short, with 9 bases between. Per the germline V gene, CDR1 is KGHSY and CDR2 is FQNENV. CDR3 sequence (DNA): TGTGCCAGCAGCCAAGAGATGGAAGGCTACACCTTC. This sequence encodes CASSQEMEGYTF.

The chain combines TRBV5-6 with TRBJ2-7; D may be TRBD2 (6 bases). The V gene lost 3 bases and the J gene lost 3 bases, with 16 bases spanning the gap. Germline CDR1 reads SGHDT; CDR2 reads YYEEEE. The CDR3 contains 15 residues. CDR3 sequence (DNA): TGTGCCAGCAGCTATGAGACGGTGGAGGGCTACGAGCAGTACTTC. This gives the protein CASSYETVEGYEQYF.